These T cell receptor beta chains were read from a single sample in a study of cytomegalovirus exposure and HLA in healthy donors. Clones were read by immunoSEQ multiplex PCR, and TCRdb kept only the in-frame ones, dropping some. Of more than 55,000 clones listed, roughly 90% are singletons. The sequenced sample was PBMCs. The receptors come from a woman aged 18 to 35 in good health and CMV-seronegative. Both conserved end residues are part of each CDR3. Each record gives: clone size, J gene, CDR3 length, D gene, V gene, CDR3 DNA, CDR3 protein. A D gene is named only where the DNA matches it firmly. For some rows the clone size is stated as once, few or many, or as a class when expanded; others skip it.

NA	TRBJ2-1	15	TRBD1	TRBV19	TGTGCCAGTAGTATCCCGTACTCAGGGGGAAATGAGCAGTTCTTC	CASSIPYSGGNEQFF
few	TRBJ1-2	15	NA	TRBV7-9	TGTGCCAGCAGCTTTCCGGAGCGGAGGGGACCTGGCTACACCTTC	CASSFPERRGPGYTF
NA	TRBJ2-2	15	NA	TRBV30	TGTGCCTGGGGCCGCGGGGCAGCGAACACCGGGGAGCTGTTTTTT	CAWGRGAANTGELFF
once	TRBJ2-7	12	NA	TRBV30	TGTGCCTGGAGGAGCGAAACCTACGAGCAGTACTTC	CAWRSETYEQYF
NA	TRBJ2-3	14	TRBD1	TRBV28	TGTGCCAGCAGGACAGGGGGAAACACAGATACGCAGTATTTT	CASRTGGNTDTQYF
NA	TRBJ1-5	12	NA	TRBV7-9	TGTGCCAGCAGCTTAGTCGATCAGCCCCAGCATTTT	CASSLVDQPQHF
NA	TRBJ2-1	17	TRBD2	TRBV18	TGTGCCAGCTCACCCTTAGAGGGACTAGGAGATCACAATGAGCAGTTCTTC	CASSPLEGLGDHNEQFF
NA	TRBJ2-5	14	NA	TRBV19	TGTGCCAGTAGTTCGGGACAAGGGGAAGAGACCCAGTACTTC	CASSSGQGEETQYF
NA	TRBJ2-7	14	NA	TRBV25-1	TGTGCCAGCACCAATATGAGGGGGGGTTACGAGCAGTACTTC	CASTNMRGGYEQYF
NA	TRBJ2-5	17	TRBD1	TRBV5-6	TGTGCCAGCAGCTTGGTTGTTGGGACAGGGGAGAGAGAGACCCAGTACTTC	CASSLVVGTGERETQYF
once	TRBJ2-1	14	NA	TRBV7-2	TGTGCCAGCAGCTTAGGTCCTAATGGGCATGAGCAGTTCTTC	CASSLGPNGHEQFF
NA	TRBJ2-1	19	NA	TRBV7-2	TGTGCCAGCAGCTTAGTTATTGGGTCCCCAGGCCGGTCGTACAATGAGCAGTTCTTC	CASSLVIGSPGRSYNEQFF
NA	TRBJ2-1	15	TRBD1	TRBV5-8	TGTGCCAGCGGGCTCCGGGACAGGGTCTACAATGAGCAGTTCTTC	CASGLRDRVYNEQFF
NA	TRBJ1-2	13	NA	TRBV25-1	TGTGCCAGCAGTGAATCAGGGTTCTATGGCTACACCTTC	CASSESGFYGYTF
NA	TRBJ2-5	15	TRBD1	TRBV28	TGTGCCAGCAGTCACCGCCGGGACAGGGAAGAGACCCAGTACTTC	CASSHRRDREETQYF
NA	TRBJ1-2	11	TRBD1	TRBV6-5	TGTGCCAGCAGTTACGGACAGGGTCAAACCTTC	CASSYGQGQTF
NA	TRBJ2-5	15	TRBD2	TRBV28	TGTGCCAGCAGTGGGACTAGCGCCTATCAAGAGACCCAGTACTTC	CASSGTSAYQETQYF
few	TRBJ1-2	15	NA	TRBV10-3	TGTGCCATCAGTGGCGCCCGGGAACGCAACTATGGCTACACCTTC	CAISGARERNYGYTF
NA	TRBJ2-3	13	NA	TRBV29-1	TGCAGCGTTGAACGGGCGGCGGGAGATACGCAGTATTTT	CSVERAAGDTQYF
few	TRBJ1-2	13	NA	TRBV5-1	TGCGCCAGCGGGGGGGGAGCGCAGGCTGGCTACACCTTC	CASGGGAQAGYTF
NA	TRBJ1-2	15	TRBD1	TRBV6-6	TGTGCCAGCAGTTACGGAACAGGGGAATTGAATGGCTACACCTTC	CASSYGTGELNGYTF
NA	TRBJ1-5	14	NA	TRBV28	TGTGCCAGCGCACGGGGGGGGCTCGGTCGGCCCCAGCATTTT	CASARGGLGRPQHF
NA	TRBJ2-1	16	TRBD2	TRBV30	TGTGCCTGGAGCTCCCCGGGAGGGGCGCAGTACAATGAGCAGTTCTTC	CAWSSPGGAQYNEQFF
few	TRBJ2-3	15	TRBD2	TRBV6-1	TGTGCCAGCAGTGAACTAGCGGGGGGGCCAGATACGCAGTATTTT	CASSELAGGPDTQYF
NA	TRBJ1-6	16	NA	TRBV9	TGTGCCAGCAGCGCCCGTTTGGACAGAGCTAATTCACCCCTCCACTTT	CASSARLDRANSPLHF
NA	TRBJ2-2	14	NA	TRBV27	TGTGCCAGCCGCTACGGGGGAACCACCGGGGAGCTGTTTTTT	CASRYGGTTGELFF
NA	TRBJ1-5	14	TRBD1	TRBV19	TGTGCCAGTAGGATACGACAGGGAAGCCAGCCCCAGCATTTT	CASRIRQGSQPQHF
medium-sized	TRBJ1-1	14	TRBD1	TRBV2	TGTGCCAGCAGTGTGGACAGGGGGAACACTGAAGCTTTCTTT	CASSVDRGNTEAFF
NA	TRBJ1-1	12	TRBD1	TRBV6-1	TGTGCCAGCACCGGACAGGGGCTCCAGAGGCTCTTT	CASTGQGLQRLF
NA	TRBJ2-3	14	NA	TRBV6-1	TGTGCCAGCAGGAGGGGGGAGGGAGGCAATACGCAGTATTTT	CASRRGEGGNTQYF
few	TRBJ1-2	15	NA	TRBV5-1	TGCGCCAGCAGCTTGGAGTCCGCAGACTACTATGGCTACACCTTC	CASSLESADYYGYTF
NA	TRBJ1-1	15	NA	TRBV7-8	TGTGCCAGCAGCTTAATCTGGGGGGAGATGGGCCAAGCTTTCTTT	CASSLIWGEMGQAFF
NA	TRBJ1-2	15	NA	TRBV14	TGTGCCAGCAGCCTGCTTGTGGGGGAGGACTATGGCTACACCTTC	CASSLLVGEDYGYTF
NA	TRBJ1-2	15	TRBD1	TRBV7-2	TGTGCCAGCAGCTCGACCGCCGGACAGGGCTATGGCTACACCTTC	CASSSTAGQGYGYTF
NA	TRBJ1-4	14	NA	TRBV30	TGTGCCTGGACCTCGGGTCGGGCTAATGAAAAACTGTTTTTT	CAWTSGRANEKLFF
NA	TRBJ2-7	16	NA	TRBV5-5	TGTGCCAGCAGCACCGGGACTCCGGGAAGTATCCACGAGCAGTACTTC	CASSTGTPGSIHEQYF
NA	TRBJ2-5	15	TRBD2	TRBV6-1	TGTGCCAGCAGCCCGGTTCTAGCGGGACAAGAGACCCAGTACTTC	CASSPVLAGQETQYF
NA	TRBJ2-7	12	NA	TRBV5-4	TGTGCCAGCAGCCCTAGTCCCTACGAGCAGTACTTC	CASSPSPYEQYF
few	TRBJ1-3	10	NA	TRBV7-9	TGTGCCACCACAGAGCCCACCATATATTTT	CATTEPTIYF
NA	TRBJ2-5	14	TRBD1	TRBV7-9	TGTGCCAGCAGCTTATGGACAGGCAGAGAGACCCAGTACTTC	CASSLWTGRETQYF
once	TRBJ1-1	13	NA	TRBV29-1	TGCAGCGTCGTCCTGGGGGGGGCGACTGAAGCTTTCTTT	CSVVLGGATEAFF
NA	TRBJ2-1	13	TRBD2	TRBV30	TGTGCCTTGACTAGCGGAGACTACAATGAGCAGTTCTTC	CALTSGDYNEQFF
NA	TRBJ2-1	16	TRBD2	TRBV6-5	TGTGCCAGCAGTTGGAAGGGACTAGCGGGGGTCAATGAGCAGTTCTTC	CASSWKGLAGVNEQFF
NA	TRBJ1-1	14	NA	TRBV6-6	TGTGCCAGCAGTTATCTGAGCTCGAACACTGAAGCTTTCTTT	CASSYLSSNTEAFF
NA	TRBJ1-1	14	NA	TRBV11-2	TGTGCCAGCAGCTTCGAGCTTGGACAGATCGAAGCTTTCTTT	CASSFELGQIEAFF
NA	TRBJ2-1	13	NA	TRBV11-2	TGTGCCAGCAGCTTAGTTCGATCGGTTGAGCAGTTCTTC	CASSLVRSVEQFF